The 10 T cell receptor beta chains reported below all come from one sample, sequenced in a study of CD8 T cell repertoires and HIV-1 epitope variants. Sequencing used immunoSEQ multiplex PCR; TCRdb keeps in-frame clones, though not all of them. The sample holds about 4,700 clones; about 70% are singletons and the top ten take around 42%. Antigens for these TCRs are unknown. Sequenced material: cultured CD8+ T cells derived from PBMCs. Receptors originate from a male donor with HIV.

The V gene is TRBV4-1, the J gene TRBJ1-1; D is unclear. V lost 1 base, J lost 3 bases, and 12 bases lay in between. Germline V gene sequence: CDR1 MGHRA, CDR2 YSYEKL. The CDR3 has 15 residues. CDR3 region: CASSQVDLGYTEAFF. The CDR3 coding sequence is TGCGCCAGCAGCCAAGTTGATCTCGGGTACACTGAAGCTTTCTTT.

This clone appeared a few times. The chain joins TRBV9 to TRBJ2-2; D perhaps matches TRBD2 (6 bases). This CDR3 contains 17 residues. Trimming stripped 0 bases from V and 0 bases from J, with 12 bases between. Germline V gene data show CDR1 as SGDLS and CDR2 as YYNGEE. CDR3: CASSVARGGTNTGELFF. CDR3 bases: TGTGCCAGCAGCGTAGCTAGGGGAGGAACGAACACCGGGGAGCTGTTTTTT.

The J gene is TRBJ2-4, the V gene TRBV4-3; perhaps TRBD2 as D (6 bases). This CDR3 contains 17 residues. The germline V and J ends were trimmed by 3 bases and 5 bases, with 20 bases remaining between them. CDR1 and CDR2 from the germline V gene are LGHNA and YSLEER. CDR3 bases: TGCGCCAGCAGCCACGGGGAGGCAGGGTATGTCGAAAACATTCAGTACTTC. Translated: CASSHGEAGYVENIQYF.

This clone was counted a few times. J is TRBJ1-6 and V is TRBV7-9, with 8 bases aligning to TRBD1. V was clipped by 3 bases and J by 2 bases; unmatched bases: 3. Looked up from germline, CDR1 is SEHNR and CDR2 is FQNEAQ (reference sequence). This CDR3 is built from 16 residues. CDR3 DNA: TGTGCCAGCAGCTTGGACAGGGTAGCCTATAATTCACCCCTCCACTTT. Protein sequence: CASSLDRVAYNSPLHF. Variable domain in full (rest from reference TRBV7-9 and TRBJ1-6): DTGVSQNPRHKITKRGQNVTFRCDPISEHNRLYWYRQTLGQGPEFLTYFQNEAQLEKSRLLSDRFSAERPKGSFSTLEIQRTEQGDSAMYLCASSLDRVAYNSPLHFGNGTRLTVT.

The chain has TRBV9 and TRBJ1-6; a possible D gene is TRBD1 (5 bases). The CDR3 has 15 amino acids. V was shortened by 4 bases and J by 7 bases, with 15 bases between the two germline ends. From germline, CDR1 is SGDLS and CDR2 YYNGEE. The CDR3 DNA is TGTGCCAGCAGCCCTATGGGACGGATGAATTCACCCCTCCACTTT. Protein sequence: CASSPMGRMNSPLHF.

This rearrangement joins TRBV19 to TRBJ2-1; D is ambiguous. The CDR3 loop spans 13 amino acids. CDR1 and CDR2 from the germline V gene are LNHDA and SQIVND (reference sequence). V lost 4 bases and J lost 1, with 5 bases in between. The CDR3 spells CASSTTSYNEQFF. In nucleotides, the CDR3 is TGTGCCAGTAGTACCACGTCCTACAATGAGCAGTTCTTC.

This chain uses TRBV9 with TRBJ2-2; 9 positions agree with TRBD2. The germline gives CDR1 SGDLS, CDR2 YYNGEE. The CDR3 has 15 residues. V lost 5 bases to trimming and J lost 5 bases; unmatched junction nucleotides: 7. The CDR3 loop reads CASSLSSGVTGELFF. The CDR3 DNA sequence: TGTGCCAGCAGTCTGTCTAGCGGGGTTACCGGGGAGCTGTTTTTT.

This clone is medium-sized within its sample. J is TRBJ2-2 and V is TRBV6-5; weak D call: TRBD1 (6 bases). The CDR3 length is 13 residues. V was cut by 6 bases and J by 4 bases, with 9 bases left in between. CDR1 is MNHEY, CDR2 SVGAGI, per germline. As DNA, the CDR3 is TGTGCCAGCAGCTCGGACAGCACCGGGGAGCTGTTTTTT. Amino acids: CASSSDSTGELFF.

On this clone itself: At one end, the junction sequence differs from germline, possibly due to a read error. The chain has TRBV7-9 and TRBJ2-1; D tentatively reads TRBD1 or TRBD2 (5 bases each). This CDR3 is built from 15 residues. Germline assignment: CDR1 SEHNR and CDR2 FQNEAQ (reference sequence). DNA for the CDR3: TGTGCCGGCAGCTTAGAGGGGAGCTCCTACAATGAGCAGTTCTTC. It is translated as CAGSLEGSSYNEQFF.

The chain links TRBV9 to TRBJ2-3; 13 bases line up with TRBD2. Trimming cost V 3 bases and J 6 bases; bases outside gene matches: 16. The CDR3 is 19 amino acids. Germline lookup yields CDR1 SGDLS and CDR2 YYNGEE. CDR3 sequence (DNA): TGTGCCAGCAGCGAGGGACTAGCGGGATTCACTAACGAGGACGATACGCAGTATTTT. Translated, it gives CASSEGLAGFTNEDDTQYF.